This T cell receptor (beta chain) was identified during a study of shared clonotypes between healthy human individuals (TCRdb year 2020). About the full investigation: The cohort included three men and a couple of women between 18 and 49 years of age. For each donor, CD4 naive and CD4 memory were each given three plates, CD8 naive was given two plates, and CD8 memory was given one plate. The study deeply sequenced blood TCR repertoires of about 5 healthy adults to estimate repertoire size and the extent of clonotype sharing between individuals. To increase sequencing depth and limit assay-specific biases, different laboratories used diverse techniques to prepare libraries and sequence TCR repertoires. Each donor's leukapheresis produced roughly between about 0.9 and 9.5 billion PBMCs. The full study reports these points: Because the study included only a small number of donors, the genetic and exposure-history diversity represented was limited. Sampling was restricted to blood, and TCR repertoires in tissues likely differ from the TCR repertoires found in blood. Larger estimated clonotype richness was generally found for naive subsets than for memory subsets. Pairwise subsampling indicated that sequencing depth was expected to affect the degree of clonotype sharing among donors. Sharing across several donors was observed for approximately 5% of naive CD4, under 4% of naive CD8, roughly 2.4% of memory CD4, and about 0.38% of memory CD8 clonotypes. Compared with non-shared clonotypes, the clonotypes found in all four sorted-subset donors had higher generation probabilities. Rarefaction of sorted-subset datasets indicated incomplete sequencing despite the large sequencing depth.

With regard to this clone: This clone's antigen is unknown. No per-base quality is available; no much larger clone lies one base away.

Taken from cysteine to phenylalanine, the CDR3 has 14 residues. Of the read, only the CDR3 DNA is kept; its 42 bases are in frame from base 1. CDR1 and CDR2 (SGHDN, FVKESK) derive from the germline V gene. The V and J ends are trimmed by 5 bases and 3 bases, leaving 14 bases between them. The donors were healthy, HIV-negative adults who had no recently reported acute infections or vaccinations. All donors were Caucasian adults living in Nashville, Tennessee, USA. Magnetic negative selection was used to enrich CD4+ T cells, after which naive cells were positively selected on CD45RA and the negative fraction became the memory subset. Blood was collected by leukapheresis, and PBMCs were isolated by Ficoll-Histopaque density gradient centrifugation and then cryopreserved in liquid nitrogen vapor phase. Analytical flow cytometry was used to check the purity and quantity of each magnetically sorted T cell population. Genomic DNA was isolated from every sorted fraction and measured by UV absorbance on a Nanodrop 2000c.

Using the deep immunoSEQ assay, TCR CDR3 regions were amplified from genomic DNA by multiplex PCR. Genomic DNA extracted from each cell subset was distributed evenly over all wells of several immunoSEQ 96-well plates, and each plate served as one replicate. For sorted subsets, roughly 200 ng of genomic DNA, equivalent to around 30,000 T cell genomes, went into each replicate PCR. The purified libraries were quantified using a Qubit 3.0 fluorometer, sized with a Bioanalyzer 2100, and then quantified again using the KAPA Library Quantification kit. A separate single-read 150-cycle Illumina NextSeq 550 flow cell was used to sequence each immunoSEQ 96-well plate. In the paper's pipeline: Because only junctional sequences without quality scores were contained in the immunoSEQ output, filtering matching that applied to full-length reads could not be performed. Sequences were annotated with PyIR, a Python wrapper for IgBLAST v1.9, using IMGT germline references to assign V/J genes and CDR3. Reads were removed for weak V/J assignments (E-value above 1e-6), missing CDR3, stop codons, out-of-frame junctions, or ambiguous translated residues. V3J clonotypes were defined as sequences sharing the same inferred V gene, J gene, and CDR3 amino acid sequence. To compute the percentage overlap between repertoires, the number of shared unique clonotypes was divided by the size of the smaller repertoire. RTK rarefaction, the Chao1 estimator, and Recon v2.1 estimates of unobserved clonotypes were used to assess repertoire richness. OLGA was used to compute generation probabilities for all TCRbeta clonotypes that the gDNA method yielded from a handful of donors. TCRdb re-hosts the immuneACCESS table, in-frame sequences only. Its copies lack some clones; in the studies checked, an unresolved V gene accounts for under half of them, and the cause for the rest is not known. D and trimming were read from the DNA, whereas the V and J calls and clone size are those reported in that table. For this sample there are approximately 1.5 million clones; roughly 98% appear just once. Around 0.45% of the sample lies in the top ten.

Sequencing was performed on naive CD4+ T cells sorted from blood. The sample's cell subset or site label, decoded: CD45RA+ positively selected. The TCR originated in a man aged 25 to 45 in good health. This chain joins TRBV14 to TRBJ2-7; perhaps TRBD2 is the D gene, with 6 bases matching. The CDR3 protein sequence reads: CASSVPGRDYEQYF. The nucleotides are TGTGCCAGCAGCGTTCCCGGGAGAGACTACGAGCAGTACTTC. The full variable domain, completed from the reference TRBV14 and TRBJ2-7 proteins outside the CDR3, reads EAGVTQFPSHSVIEKGQTVTLRCDPISGHDNLYWYRRVMGKEIKFLLHFVKESKQDESGMPNNRFLAERTGGTYSTLKVQPAELEDSGVYFCASSVPGRDYEQYFGPGTRLTVT.